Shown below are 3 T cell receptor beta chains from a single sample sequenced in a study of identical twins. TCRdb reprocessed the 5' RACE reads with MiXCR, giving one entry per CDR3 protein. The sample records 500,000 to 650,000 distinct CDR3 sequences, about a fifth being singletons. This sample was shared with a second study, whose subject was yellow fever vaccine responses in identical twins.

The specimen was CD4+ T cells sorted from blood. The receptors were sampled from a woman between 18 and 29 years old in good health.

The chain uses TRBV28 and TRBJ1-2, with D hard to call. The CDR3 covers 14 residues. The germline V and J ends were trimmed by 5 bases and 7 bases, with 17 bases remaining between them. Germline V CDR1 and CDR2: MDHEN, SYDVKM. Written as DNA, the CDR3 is TGTGCCAGCAGTCCCCGGACCGCCGCCCCTGGCTACACCTTC. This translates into CASSPRTAAPGYTF.

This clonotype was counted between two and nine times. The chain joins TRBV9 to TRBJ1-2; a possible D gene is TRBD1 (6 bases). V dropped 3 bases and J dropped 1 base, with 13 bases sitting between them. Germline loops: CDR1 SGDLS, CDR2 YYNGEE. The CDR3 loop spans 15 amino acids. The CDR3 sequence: CASSGAGQNNYGYTF. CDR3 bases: TGTGCCAGCAGCGGCGCCGGACAGAATAACTATGGCTACACCTTC.

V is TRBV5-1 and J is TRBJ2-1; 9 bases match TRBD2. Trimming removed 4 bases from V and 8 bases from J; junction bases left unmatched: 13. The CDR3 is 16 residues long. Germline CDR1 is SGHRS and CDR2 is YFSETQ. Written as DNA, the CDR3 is TGCGCCAGCAGCCCACCAACGGGGACTAGCAGCGATGAGCAGTTCTTC. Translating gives CASSPPTGTSSDEQFF.